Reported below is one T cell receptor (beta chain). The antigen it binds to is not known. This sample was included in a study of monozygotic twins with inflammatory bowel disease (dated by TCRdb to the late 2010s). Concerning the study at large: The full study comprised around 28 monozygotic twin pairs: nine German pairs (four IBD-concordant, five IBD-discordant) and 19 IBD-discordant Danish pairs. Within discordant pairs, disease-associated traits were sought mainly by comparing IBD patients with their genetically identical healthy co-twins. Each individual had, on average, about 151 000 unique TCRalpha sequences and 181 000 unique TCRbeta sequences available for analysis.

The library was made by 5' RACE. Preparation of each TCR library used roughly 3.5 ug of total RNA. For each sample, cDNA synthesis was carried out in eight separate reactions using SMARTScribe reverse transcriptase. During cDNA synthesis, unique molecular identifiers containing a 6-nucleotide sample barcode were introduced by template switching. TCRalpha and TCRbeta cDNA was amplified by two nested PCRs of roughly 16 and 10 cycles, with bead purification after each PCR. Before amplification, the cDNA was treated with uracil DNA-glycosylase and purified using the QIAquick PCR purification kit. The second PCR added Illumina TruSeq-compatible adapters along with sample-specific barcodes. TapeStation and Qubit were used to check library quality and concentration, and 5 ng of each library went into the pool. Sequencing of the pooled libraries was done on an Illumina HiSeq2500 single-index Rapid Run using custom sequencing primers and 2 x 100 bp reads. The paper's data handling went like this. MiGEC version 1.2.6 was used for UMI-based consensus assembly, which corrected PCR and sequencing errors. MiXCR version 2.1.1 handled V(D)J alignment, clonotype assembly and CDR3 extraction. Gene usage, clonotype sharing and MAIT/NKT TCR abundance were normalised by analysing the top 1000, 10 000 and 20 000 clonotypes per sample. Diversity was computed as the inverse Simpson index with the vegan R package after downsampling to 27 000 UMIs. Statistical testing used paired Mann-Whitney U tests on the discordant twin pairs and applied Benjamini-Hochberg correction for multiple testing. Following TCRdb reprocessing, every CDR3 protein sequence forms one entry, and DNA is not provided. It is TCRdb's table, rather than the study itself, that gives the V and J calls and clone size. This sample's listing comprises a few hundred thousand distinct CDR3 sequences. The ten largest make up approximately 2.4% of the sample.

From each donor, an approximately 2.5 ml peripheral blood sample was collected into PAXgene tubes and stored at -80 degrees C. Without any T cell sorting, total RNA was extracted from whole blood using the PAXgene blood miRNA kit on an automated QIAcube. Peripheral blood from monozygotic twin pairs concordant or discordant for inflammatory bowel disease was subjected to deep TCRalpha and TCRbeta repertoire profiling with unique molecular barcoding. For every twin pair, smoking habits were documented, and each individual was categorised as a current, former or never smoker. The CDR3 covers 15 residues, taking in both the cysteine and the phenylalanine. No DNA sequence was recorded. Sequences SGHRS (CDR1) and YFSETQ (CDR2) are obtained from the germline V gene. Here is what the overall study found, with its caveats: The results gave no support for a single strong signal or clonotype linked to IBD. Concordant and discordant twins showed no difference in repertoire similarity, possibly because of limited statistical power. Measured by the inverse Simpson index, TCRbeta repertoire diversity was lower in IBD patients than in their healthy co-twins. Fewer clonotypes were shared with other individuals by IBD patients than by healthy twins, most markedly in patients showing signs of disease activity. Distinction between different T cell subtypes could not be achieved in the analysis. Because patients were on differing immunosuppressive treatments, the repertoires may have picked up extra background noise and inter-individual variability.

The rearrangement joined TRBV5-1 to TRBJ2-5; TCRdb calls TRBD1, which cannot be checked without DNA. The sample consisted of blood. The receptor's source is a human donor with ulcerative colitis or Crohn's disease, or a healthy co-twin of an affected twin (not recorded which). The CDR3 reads CASSFPTGGEETQYF.